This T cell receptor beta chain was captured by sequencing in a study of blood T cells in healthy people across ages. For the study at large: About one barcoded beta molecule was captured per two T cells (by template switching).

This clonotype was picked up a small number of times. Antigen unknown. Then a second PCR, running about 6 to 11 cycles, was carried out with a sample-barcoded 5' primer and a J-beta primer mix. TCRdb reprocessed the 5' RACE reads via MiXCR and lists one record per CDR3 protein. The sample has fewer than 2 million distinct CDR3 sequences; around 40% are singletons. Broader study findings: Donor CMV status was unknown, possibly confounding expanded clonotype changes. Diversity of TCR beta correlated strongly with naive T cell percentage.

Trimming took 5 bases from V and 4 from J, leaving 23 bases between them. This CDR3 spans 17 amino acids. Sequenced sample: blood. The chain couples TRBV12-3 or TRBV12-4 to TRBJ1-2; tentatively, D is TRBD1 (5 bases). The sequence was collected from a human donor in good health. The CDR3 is CASSTIRGTLRGYGYTF. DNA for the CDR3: TGTGCCAGCAGTACTATCCGAGGGACGTTAAGGGGCTATGGCTACACCTTC.